This TCR beta chain derives from a study of CD8 T cells in Susac syndrome (dated by TCRdb to about 2019). About the study as a whole: Of the Susac syndrome patients who were sequenced, over five had clinically active disease and roughly eight were in clinical remission. At blood withdrawal, Susac syndrome patients were therapy-naive, treated with corticosteroids (with IVIg additionally given to some), or treated with IVIg alone. Repertoire sequencing was used to test whether CD8+ T cell activation and differentiation in Susac syndrome was antigen driven. Paper-wide results and their limitations: No clonal expansion was detected in the CD4+ T cell repertoire of Susac syndrome patients. The TCR sequencing and HLA analysis was acknowledged to have included a relatively small number of individuals.

Comment on this clonotype: It lacks a known antigen. No base-level quality is on record; no much larger clone is a single base apart.

RNA was extracted using the RNeasy kit, and about 0.45 to 1 ug of the RNA was reverse transcribed with random hexamers. The immunoSEQ multiplex PCR assay, which covers 54 Vbeta and 13 Jbeta segments, was used to amplify TCR beta CDR3 regions. PCR amplification bias was corrected by using a synthetic template baseline for primer optimization and computational correction. On the authors' methods: Reads were annotated to V, D and J genes per IMGT and analyzed with immunoSEQ Analyzer, keeping only productive sequences. Clonality was computed as one minus Shannon entropy normalized by log2 of the number of productive unique sequences. For each patient and control, public and private clones were evaluated within the 100 most prevalent clones. Susac-specific clones were defined as absent from healthy and MS cohorts, 800 to 1,200 published viral clones and other ImmuneACCESS disease sequences. TCRdb trimmed public reads at Q25 via fastp, called clones via MiXCR and kept in-frame beta chains. A single entry per CDR3 protein holds the most common genes and DNA from its merged rows. The V and J calls and clone size come from TCRdb's table, not from the authors' own analysis. A total of about 240,000 distinct CDR3 sequences appear in this sample, 90% to 96% of them only once. The ten biggest clones cover around 0.1% of the sample.

Peripheral blood CD8+ and CD4+ T cells from healthy donors, Susac syndrome patients and multiple sclerosis patients were profiled by high-throughput TCR beta sequencing. The Susac syndrome patients fulfilled recently defined diagnostic criteria for either definite or probable disease. Bulk CD8+ and CD4+ T cells were purified magnetically by negative isolation, whereas CD8+ TEMRA cells were enriched by FACS. Blood was drawn into EDTA tubes, processed within 24 hours, and PBMCs were isolated by density gradient centrifugation. PBMCs intended for TCR sequencing were cryopreserved in liquid nitrogen and thawed later in a water bath at 37 degrees C. A purity of at least 90% was achieved for sorted or isolated CD4+, CD8+ and CD8+ TEMRA cells. The sequenced sample consisted of CD4+ T cells from PBMCs. This TCR came from a human donor with Susac syndrome.

The CDR3: CASSKAGGSNRNEQFF. The DNA sequence is given as TGTGCCAGCAGCAAAGCGGGCGGGAGTAACCGAAATGAGCAGTTCTTC. In this chain, TRBV21-1 is recombined with TRBJ2-1; the D segment call TRBD2 is taken from the table without a DNA check. TRBV21-1 is shown as a pseudogene. The CDR3 sequence holds 16 residues, the cysteine and phenylalanine included. The kept DNA is CDR3 alone, 48 bases in frame from the first base.